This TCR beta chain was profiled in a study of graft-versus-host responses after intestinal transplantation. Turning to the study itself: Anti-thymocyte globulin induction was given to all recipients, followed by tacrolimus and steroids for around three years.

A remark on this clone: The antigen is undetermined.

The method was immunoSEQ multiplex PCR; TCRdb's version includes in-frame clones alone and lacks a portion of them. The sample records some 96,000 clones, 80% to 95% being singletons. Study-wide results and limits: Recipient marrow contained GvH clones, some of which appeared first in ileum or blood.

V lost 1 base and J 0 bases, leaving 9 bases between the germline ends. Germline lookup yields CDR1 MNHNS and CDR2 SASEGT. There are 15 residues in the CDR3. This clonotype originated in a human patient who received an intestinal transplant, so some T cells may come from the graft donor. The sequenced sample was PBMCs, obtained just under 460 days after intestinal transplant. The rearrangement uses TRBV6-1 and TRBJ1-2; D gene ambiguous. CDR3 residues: CASSEGQLANYGYTF. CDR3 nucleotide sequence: TGTGCCAGCAGTGAAGGGCAGCTCGCTAACTATGGCTACACCTTC.